This TCR beta chain stems from a study of beta chain features in type 1 diabetes. The CDR3 covers 15 residues. CDR1 is LGHNA, CDR2 YSLEER, per germline. Trimming took off 1 base at V and 1 base at J, with 10 bases between the two ends. Of the isolated RNA, all was reverse transcribed, and so the sequenced material was expressed TCRB transcripts. Clones were sequenced by immunoSEQ multiplex PCR, and TCRdb holds only the in-frame ones, with some missing. In the table there are hundreds of thousands of clones, roughly a sixth of which are singletons. The study, taken as a whole, reports: A moderate, significant TCRB CDR3 shortening appeared in type 1 diabetes across four CD4+ subsets. VDJ junctions from patients with type 1 diabetes contained fewer insertions and more deletions.

Cell sorting via CD45RO/CCR7/CD25/CD127/CD95/CD27 was performed to obtain CD4+ naive, central memory, regulatory and stem cell-like memory cells. Worth noting for this clone: No antigen is known for it.

The clonotype was recovered from a man younger than 30 in good health. The rearrangement uses TRBV4-3 and TRBJ1-1; D possibly corresponds to TRBD1 (5 bases). Sequenced input: naive CD4+ T cells from blood. The CDR3 DNA is TGCGCCAGCAGCCAAGCCGGGACGGCGAACACTGAAGCTTTCTTT. As protein: CASSQAGTANTEAFF.